The TCR beta chain described here comes from a study of post-analysis software for immune sequencing data. The wider study: Patients with relapsing-remitting, secondary progressive and progressive-relapsing multiple sclerosis courses were all represented.

This clonotype was found a few times. The antigen remains undetermined. Presence of unique molecular identifiers characterized the TCR beta cDNA libraries. TCRdb used MiXCR to reprocess the PCR reads, holding one entry per CDR3 protein. The top ten hold 4.5% to 7.5% of the sample, which has more than 500,000 distinct CDR3 sequences, 34% seen once. Study-wide points: The normalized Chao1 diversity of multiple sclerosis patients was significantly lower than that of controls. Under F measure analysis, samples from one preparation batch co-clustered strongly. In patients, TRBV5-6, TRBV5-1 and TRBV20-1 belonged to roughly five TRBV segments found more frequently than in controls.

Trimming stripped 0 bases from V and 4 bases from J, with 15 bases between. Germline V gives CDR1 SQVTM, CDR2 ANQGSEA. The CDR3 sequence is 15 residues long. The TCR comes from a girl aged 2-17 years with multiple sclerosis. The sample taken for sequencing was blood. The chain employs TRBV29-1 and TRBJ1-2; D ambiguous. The CDR3 bases are TGCAGCGTTGAAGAAGAACCAACTCTCTCCTATGGCTACACCTTC. Residues: CSVEEEPTLSYGYTF.